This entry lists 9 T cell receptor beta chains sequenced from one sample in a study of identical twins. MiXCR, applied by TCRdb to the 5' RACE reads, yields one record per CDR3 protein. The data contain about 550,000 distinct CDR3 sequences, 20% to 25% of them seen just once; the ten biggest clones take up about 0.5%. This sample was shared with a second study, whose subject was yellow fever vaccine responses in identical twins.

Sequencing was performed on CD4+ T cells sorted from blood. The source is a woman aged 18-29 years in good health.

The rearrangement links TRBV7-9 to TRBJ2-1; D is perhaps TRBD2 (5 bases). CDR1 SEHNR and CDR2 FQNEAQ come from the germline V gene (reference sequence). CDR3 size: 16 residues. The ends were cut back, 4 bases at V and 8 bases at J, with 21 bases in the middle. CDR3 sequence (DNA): TGTGCCAGCAGCTCCAGACCGGGATCCAGGAATTATGAGCAGTTCTTC. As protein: CASSSRPGSRNYEQFF.

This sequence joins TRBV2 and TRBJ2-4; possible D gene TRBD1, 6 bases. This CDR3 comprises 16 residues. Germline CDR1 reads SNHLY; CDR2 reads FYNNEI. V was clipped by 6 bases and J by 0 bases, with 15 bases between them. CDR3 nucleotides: TGTGCCAGCAGCCTCAGACAGGCACTAGCCAAAAACATTCAGTACTTC. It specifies CASSLRQALAKNIQYF. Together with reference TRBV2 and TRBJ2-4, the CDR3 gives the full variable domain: EPEVTQTPSHQVTQMGQEVILRCVPISNHLYFYWYRQILGQKVEFLVSFYNNEISEKSEIFDDQFSVERPDGSNFTLKIRSTKLEDSAMYFCASSLRQALAKNIQYFGAGTRLSVL.

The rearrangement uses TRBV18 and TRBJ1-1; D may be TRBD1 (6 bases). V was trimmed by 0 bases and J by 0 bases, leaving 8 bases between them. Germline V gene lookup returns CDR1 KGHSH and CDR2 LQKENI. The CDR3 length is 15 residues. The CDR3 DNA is TGTGCCAGCTCACCACCGGGGACACTGAACACTGAAGCTTTCTTT. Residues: CASSPPGTLNTEAFF.

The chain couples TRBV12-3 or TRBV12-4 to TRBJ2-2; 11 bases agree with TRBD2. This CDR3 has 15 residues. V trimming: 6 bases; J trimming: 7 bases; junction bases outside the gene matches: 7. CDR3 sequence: CASRVAGGPFGELFF. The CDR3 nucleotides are TGTGCCAGCAGAGTAGCGGGAGGGCCATTCGGGGAGCTGTTTTTT.

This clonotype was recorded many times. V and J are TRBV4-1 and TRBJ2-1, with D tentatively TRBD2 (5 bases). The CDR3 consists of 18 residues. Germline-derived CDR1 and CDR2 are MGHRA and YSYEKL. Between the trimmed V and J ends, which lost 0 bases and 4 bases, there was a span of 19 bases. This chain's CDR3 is CASSQDRASPFPYNEQFF. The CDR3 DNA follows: TGCGCCAGCAGCCAAGATCGGGCTAGCCCTTTCCCTTACAATGAGCAGTTCTTC.

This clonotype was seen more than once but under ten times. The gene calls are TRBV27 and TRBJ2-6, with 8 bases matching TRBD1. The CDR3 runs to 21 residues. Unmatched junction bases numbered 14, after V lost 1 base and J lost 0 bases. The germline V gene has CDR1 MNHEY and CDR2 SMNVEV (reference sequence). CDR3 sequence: CASSLYGVEGTGLSGANVLTF. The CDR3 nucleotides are TGTGCCAGCAGTTTATATGGGGTGGAAGGGACAGGCCTCTCTGGGGCCAACGTCCTGACTTTC.

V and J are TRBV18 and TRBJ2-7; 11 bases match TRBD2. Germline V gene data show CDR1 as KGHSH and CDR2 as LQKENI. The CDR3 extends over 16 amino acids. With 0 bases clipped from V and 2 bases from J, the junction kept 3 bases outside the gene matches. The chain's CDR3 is CASSPPTSGSAYEQYF. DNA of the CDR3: TGTGCCAGCTCACCACCCACTAGCGGGAGTGCCTACGAGCAGTACTTC.

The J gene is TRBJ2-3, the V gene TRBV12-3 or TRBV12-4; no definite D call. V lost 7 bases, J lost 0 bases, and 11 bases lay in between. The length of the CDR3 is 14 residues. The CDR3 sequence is CASNDLTSTDTQYF. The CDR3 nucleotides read TGTGCCAGCAACGACTTAACTAGCACAGATACGCAGTATTTT.

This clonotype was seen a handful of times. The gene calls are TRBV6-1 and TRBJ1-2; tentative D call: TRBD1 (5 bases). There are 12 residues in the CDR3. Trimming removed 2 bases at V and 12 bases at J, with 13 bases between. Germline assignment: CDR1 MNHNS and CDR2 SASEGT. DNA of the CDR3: TGTGCCAGCAGTGAAATAGACAGCCGAAACACCTTC. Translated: CASSEIDSRNTF.